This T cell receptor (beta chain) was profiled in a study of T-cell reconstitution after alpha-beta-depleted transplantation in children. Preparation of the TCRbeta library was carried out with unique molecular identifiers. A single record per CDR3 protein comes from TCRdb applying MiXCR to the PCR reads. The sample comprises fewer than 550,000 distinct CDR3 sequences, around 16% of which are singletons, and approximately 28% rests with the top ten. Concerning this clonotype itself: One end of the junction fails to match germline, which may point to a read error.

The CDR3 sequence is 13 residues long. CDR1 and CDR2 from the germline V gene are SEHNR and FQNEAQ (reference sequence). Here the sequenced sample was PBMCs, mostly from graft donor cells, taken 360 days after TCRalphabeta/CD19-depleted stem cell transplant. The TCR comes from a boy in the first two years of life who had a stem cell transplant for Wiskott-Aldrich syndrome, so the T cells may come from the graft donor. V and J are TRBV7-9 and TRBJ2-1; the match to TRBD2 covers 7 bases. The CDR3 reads CASSLGPLAEQFF. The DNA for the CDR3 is TGTGCTAGCAGCCTAGGACCACTAGCGGAGCAGTTCTTC.